A selection of T cell receptor beta chains follows, all from one sample in a study of CD8+ T cells in alopecia areata. Sequencing was performed with immunoSEQ multiplex PCR; in TCRdb, only in-frame clones are kept and a portion is missing. The sample carries 120,000 to 150,000 clones, around 83% recorded once. Sample: CD8+ T cells sorted from blood, taken at week 4, from a patient treated with tofacitinib. The receptors originated from a human donor with alopecia areata. The CDR3 runs from the conserved cysteine through the conserved F or W. Each record gives: clone size, V gene, D gene, CDR3 length, J gene, CDR3 protein, CDR3 DNA. A D gene is named only where the DNA matches it firmly. Clone size is shown for a subset of rows, as once, few, many or a class of expanded clone.

NA,TRBV7-2,NA,13,TRBJ2-3,CASSSLRSDTQYF,TGTGCCAGCAGCTCCTTGCGGTCAGATACGCAGTATTTT
NA,TRBV19,NA,16,TRBJ2-1,CASSIGASVTYNEQFF,TGTGCCAGTAGTATAGGGGCTAGCGTTACCTACAATGAGCAGTTCTTC
NA,TRBV18,TRBD2,12,TRBJ2-1,CASSQSGRVQFF,TGTGCCAGCTCACAAAGCGGGAGAGTGCAGTTCTTC
NA,TRBV29-1,NA,12,TRBJ2-7,CSVGGQTYEQYF,TGCAGCGTTGGGGGGCAGACCTACGAGCAGTACTTC
NA,TRBV2,NA,10,TRBJ2-3,CASAGSTQYF,TGTGCCAGCGCGGGCTCTACGCAGTATTTT
NA,TRBV29-1,NA,18,TRBJ2-2,CSAFFGLAYRSNTGELFF,TGCAGCGCCTTCTTCGGCCTCGCCTACCGTTCGAACACCGGGGAGCTGTTTTTT
NA,TRBV2,NA,14,TRBJ2-7,CASTRRGLIYEQYF,TGTGCCAGCACAAGAAGGGGCCTGATCTACGAGCAGTACTTC
NA,TRBV19,NA,12,TRBJ2-3,CATSHGADTQYF,TGTGCCACCTCGCACGGGGCAGATACGCAGTATTTT
NA,TRBV29-1,TRBD1,15,TRBJ2-7,CSVVAPTGTGYEQYF,TGCAGCGTCGTTGCCCCGACAGGGACAGGTTACGAGCAGTACTTC
NA,TRBV19,TRBD2,16,TRBJ2-1,CASSRGEGLLYNEQFF,TGTGCCAGTTCTCGGGGGGAGGGCCTGCTTTACAATGAGCAGTTCTTC
once,TRBV27,TRBD1,20,TRBJ1-5,CASSPIARDRTLYSNQPQHF,TGTGCCAGCAGTCCAATAGCTCGGGACAGGACCCTGTATAGCAATCAGCCCCAGCATTTT
once,TRBV7-2,NA,15,TRBJ2-5,CASSLEMMSSGTQYF,TGTGCCAGCAGCTTAGAGATGATGTCTTCGGGGACCCAGTACTTC
NA,TRBV29-1,NA,16,TRBJ2-5,CSVEGRNRANLETQYF,TGCAGCGTTGAAGGGAGGAACAGGGCTAATCTAGAGACCCAGTACTTC
NA,TRBV5-4,TRBD2,15,TRBJ2-3,CASSWAGGAEDTQYF,TGTGCCAGCAGCTGGGCGGGGGGGGCCGAAGATACGCAGTATTTT
NA,TRBV11-2,NA,15,TRBJ2-6,CASSLEYAGANVLTF,TGTGCCAGCAGCTTAGAATACGCTGGGGCCAACGTCCTGACTTTC
once,TRBV29-1,NA,13,TRBJ2-3,CSVEAGGGDTQYF,TGCAGCGTTGAAGCGGGGGGCGGTGATACGCAGTATTTT
NA,TRBV5-1,NA,11,TRBJ2-7,CASSLGREQYF,TGCGCCAGCAGCTTGGGTCGGGAGCAGTACTTC
once,TRBV19,TRBD2,16,TRBJ2-7,CASSPKGRVLSYEQYF,TGTGCCAGTTCTCCTAAGGGGAGGGTTTTGTCCTACGAGCAGTACTTC
NA,TRBV4-1,NA,13,TRBJ2-7,CASSPGLSYEQYF,TGCGCCAGCAGCCCAGGGTTATCCTACGAGCAGTACTTC
NA,TRBV6-5,TRBD1,14,TRBJ2-7,CASSYGTGVYEQYF,TGTGCCAGCAGTTACGGGACAGGGGTGTACGAGCAGTACTTC
NA,TRBV2,NA,15,TRBJ2-2,CAINLSEDNTGELFF,TGTGCCATAAACCTTAGCGAAGACAACACCGGGGAGCTGTTTTTT
NA,TRBV4-1,NA,13,TRBJ1-2,CASSQDEGGGYTF,TGCGCCAGCAGCCAAGATGAGGGTGGAGGCTACACCTTC
NA,TRBV27,NA,15,TRBJ2-6,CASSKGGPGANVLTF,TGTGCCAGCAGCAAGGGGGGGCCTGGGGCCAACGTCCTGACTTTC
NA,TRBV4-1,TRBD2,15,TRBJ2-7,CASSPSGLSSYEQYF,TGCGCCAGCAGCCCTAGCGGTCTGAGCTCCTACGAGCAGTACTTC
NA,TRBV6-6,NA,14,TRBJ2-5,CASSPRRPQETQYF,TGTGCCAGCAGCCCCCGTAGGCCGCAAGAGACCCAGTACTTC
NA,TRBV2,NA,11,TRBJ2-7,CASSISYEQYF,TGTGCCAGCAGTATTTCCTACGAGCAGTACTTC
NA,TRBV4-1,NA,14,TRBJ2-7,CASSQEPYGYEQYF,TGCGCCAGCAGCCAGGAACCGTATGGCTACGAGCAGTACTTC
NA,TRBV19,NA,13,TRBJ1-5,CASWADSNQPQHF,TGTGCCAGTTGGGCAGATAGCAATCAGCCCCAGCATTTT
NA,TRBV4-1,NA,15,TRBJ2-7,CASGHRDGISYEQYF,TGCGCCAGCGGACACCGGGACGGGATCTCCTACGAGCAGTACTTC
few,TRBV19,NA,16,TRBJ2-1,CASSILPGAMDNEQFF,TGTGCCAGTAGTATTCTTCCGGGGGCGATGGACAATGAGCAGTTCTTC
NA,TRBV5-6,NA,13,TRBJ2-1,CASSFGGGDEQFF,TGTGCCAGCAGCTTCGGGGGTGGCGATGAGCAGTTCTTC
NA,TRBV27,TRBD1,15,TRBJ2-3,CASSARQGGTDTQYF,TGTGCCAGCAGTGCCCGACAGGGAGGCACAGATACGCAGTATTTT
NA,TRBV27,NA,14,TRBJ2-7,CATGLVGGVDEQYF,TGTGCCACCGGCCTAGTGGGGGGTGTCGACGAGCAGTACTTC
once,TRBV7-9,TRBD1,13,TRBJ2-2,CASSVDRAGELFF,TGTGCCAGCAGCGTGGACAGGGCCGGGGAGCTGTTTTTT
NA,TRBV29-1,NA,12,TRBJ1-2,CSVPLGGDGYTF,TGCAGCGTTCCTTTGGGTGGCGATGGCTACACCTTC
NA,TRBV6-5,TRBD1,15,TRBJ2-7,CASSYLTGDLYEQYF,TGTGCCAGCAGTTACTTGACAGGGGACCTCTACGAGCAGTACTTC
NA,TRBV11-2,NA,15,TRBJ1-2,CASSWRQGDDYGYTF,TGTGCCAGCAGCTGGCGGCAGGGCGACGACTATGGCTACACCTTC
NA,TRBV29-1,NA,12,TRBJ2-7,CSVEVDGYEQYF,TGCAGCGTTGAAGTGGACGGCTACGAGCAGTACTTC
once,TRBV4-1,NA,14,TRBJ2-3,CASSPRTDTDTQYF,TGCGCCAGCAGCCCCCGGACAGACACAGATACGCAGTATTTT
NA,TRBV19,NA,13,TRBJ1-2,CASSLDIRRGYTF,TGTGCCAGTAGTTTAGACATCCGAAGAGGCTACACCTTC
once,TRBV2,TRBD2,17,TRBJ2-1,CASSGSGAGGVNNEQFF,TGTGCCAGCAGTGGGAGCGGAGCGGGAGGGGTAAACAATGAGCAGTTCTTC
NA,TRBV30,NA,15,TRBJ1-5,CAWSDLAGGNQPQHF,TGTGCCTGGAGTGACCTGGCGGGAGGCAATCAGCCCCAGCATTTT
NA,TRBV7-9,NA,14,TRBJ2-7,CASSSARVSYEQYF,TGTGCCAGCAGCTCGGCGAGGGTTTCCTACGAGCAGTACTTC
NA,TRBV7-6,TRBD2,15,TRBJ2-3,CASSLTSDSTDTQYF,TGTGCCAGCAGCTTAACTAGCGATAGCACAGATACGCAGTATTTT